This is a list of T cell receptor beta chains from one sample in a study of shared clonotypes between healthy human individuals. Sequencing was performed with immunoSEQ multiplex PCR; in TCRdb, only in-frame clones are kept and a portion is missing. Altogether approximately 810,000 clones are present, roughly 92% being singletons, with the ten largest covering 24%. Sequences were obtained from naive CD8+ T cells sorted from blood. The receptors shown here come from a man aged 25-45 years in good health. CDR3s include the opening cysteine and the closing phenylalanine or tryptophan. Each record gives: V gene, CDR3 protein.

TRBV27	CASSLVGTGLTYEQYF
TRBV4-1	CASSQDRVWWRESTDTQYF
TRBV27	CASSSGGGIYNEQFF
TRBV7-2	CASGGVHGRGTYNEQFF
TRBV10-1	CASRGPTNTEAFF
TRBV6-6	CASSNPGLADEQFF
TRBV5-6	CASRAIDRVNNEQFF
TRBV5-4	CASSLVASGTPYEQYF
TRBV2	CATSDGTNEKLFF
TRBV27	CASSFWGASYEQYF
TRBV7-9	CASEDNPGHWDEQFF
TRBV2	CASGGQKETQYF
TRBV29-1	CSVRDYEQFF
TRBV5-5	CASSPSWGYEQYF
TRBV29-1	CSVDKQGAEGYTF
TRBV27	CASSLSPFLAGESYEQYF
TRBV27	CASSGIDTQYF
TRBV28	CASRELAAYEQYF
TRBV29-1	CSVEGAGTHSTDTQYF
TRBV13	CASSLSTSRYNEQFF
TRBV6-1	CASREYNEQFF
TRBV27	CASSFGTVYEQYF
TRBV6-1	CASSESEGKGYNEQFF
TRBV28	CATLERGGIYGYTF
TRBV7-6	CASSQHRDRVYEQYF
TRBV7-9	CASSHFWDTEAFF
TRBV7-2	CASSLARYYEQYF
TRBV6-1	CASSETREKAFF
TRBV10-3	CAISELETGELFF
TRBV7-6	CASSLGTSGSVAVTGELFF
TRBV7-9	CASSQTTGGDEQYF
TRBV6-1	CASSNRDSYYEQYF
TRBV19	CASSAGSTYEQYF
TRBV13	CASSLRLAGGYNEQFF
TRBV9	CASSVGTLAAPTLPTRGQYF
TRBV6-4	CASSVRRDRVNEQYF
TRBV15	CATSRLRTGQNTEAFF
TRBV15	CATRGGIPGELFF
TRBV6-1	CASTERGATGELFF
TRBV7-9	CASSLDFPNTGELFF